A selection of T cell receptor beta chains follows, all from one sample in a study of blood T cell repertoires in COVID-19. TCRdb's table, derived via immunoSEQ multiplex PCR, lists solely in-frame clones and lacks some. This sample has approximately 210,000 clones, with approximately 83% found just once. Sample: peripheral blood. All receptors come from a woman aged 40 to 50 with active or convalescent COVID-19. Both conserved end residues are part of each CDR3. D genes are given only for firm matches. Clone size appears in some rows only: once, few, many, or a class for an expanded clone.

clone size	V gene	J gene	D gene	CDR3 protein	CDR3 DNA
NA	TRBV29-1	TRBJ2-1	NA	CSVEGAAGAYNEQFF	TGCAGCGTTGAGGGGGCGGCGGGAGCCTACAATGAGCAGTTCTTC
NA	TRBV7-2	TRBJ1-1	NA	CASSLVVTEAFF	TGTGCCAGCAGCTTAGTAGTCACTGAAGCTTTCTTT
NA	TRBV5-5	TRBJ1-6	NA	CASSSGRGVLVNSPLHF	TGTGCCAGCAGCTCGGGCAGGGGCGTGTTGGTTAATTCACCCCTCCACTTT
NA	TRBV4-1	TRBJ1-1	NA	CASSQARNTEAFF	TGCGCCAGCAGCCAAGCGCGTAACACTGAAGCTTTCTTT
NA	TRBV9	TRBJ2-7	NA	CASSVGAVSSYEQYF	TGTGCCAGCAGCGTAGGTGCGGTCAGCTCCTACGAGCAGTACTTC
NA	TRBV6-5	TRBJ2-3	TRBD2	CAITIQTSRPDTQYF	TGTGCCATCACTATCCAGACTAGCCGTCCAGATACGCAGTATTTT
NA	TRBV6-1	TRBJ2-3	NA	CASSDEHTDTQYF	TGTGCCAGCAGTGATGAACACACAGATACGCAGTATTTT
NA	TRBV7-9	TRBJ2-7	TRBD2	CASSPSGRAGYEQYF	TGTGCCAGCAGCCCCAGCGGGAGGGCCGGCTACGAGCAGTACTTC
NA	TRBV27	TRBJ2-1	NA	CASKEGINEQFF	TGTGCCAGCAAGGAGGGGATCAATGAGCAGTTCTTC
NA	TRBV11-3	TRBJ2-5	NA	CASSLDSGQEETQYF	TGTGCCAGCAGCTTAGATTCGGGACAAGAAGAGACCCAGTACTTC
NA	TRBV3-1/TRBV3-2	TRBJ1-5	NA	CASSPTMRLGNQPQHF	TGTGCCAGCAGCCCCACGATGAGGTTAGGAAATCAGCCCCAGCATTTT
NA	TRBV19	TRBJ1-5	NA	CASSMSRQGSQPQHF	TGTGCCAGTAGTATGTCGAGGCAGGGGAGTCAGCCCCAGCATTTT
NA	TRBV6-5	TRBJ2-7	TRBD2	CAGTPGGTSYEQYF	TGTGCCGGCACACCCGGCGGGACTAGCTACGAGCAGTACTTC
NA	TRBV5-8	TRBJ1-6	TRBD1	CASRPSAGGSPLHF	TGTGCCAGCAGACCCAGCGCAGGGGGTTCACCCCTCCACTTT
few	TRBV18	TRBJ1-6	NA	CASSPETAHSPLHF	TGTGCCAGCTCACCAGAAACAGCCCATTCACCCCTCCACTTT
once	TRBV29-1	TRBJ1-5	NA	CSVEFGNQPQHF	TGCAGCGTTGAATTCGGCAATCAGCCCCAGCATTTT
NA	TRBV5-6	TRBJ2-7	NA	CASSRQDEQYF	TGTGCCAGCAGCCGACAGGACGAGCAGTACTTC
NA	TRBV3-1/TRBV3-2	TRBJ1-6	TRBD1	CASSQSRGHNSPLHF	TGTGCCAGCAGCCAATCCAGGGGGCATAATTCACCCCTCCACTTT
NA	TRBV5-1	TRBJ2-7	NA	CASSLGEGGVGYEQYF	TGCGCCAGCAGCTTGGGAGAAGGGGGAGTCGGGTACGAGCAGTACTTC
NA	TRBV3-1/TRBV3-2	TRBJ2-3	TRBD2	CASSHSSAGGADTQYF	TGTGCCAGCAGCCACTCCTCGGCGGGGGGGGCAGATACGCAGTATTTT
once	TRBV3-1/TRBV3-2	TRBJ2-7	TRBD2	CASSQLAGGHEQYF	TGTGCCAGCAGCCAACTAGCGGGAGGTCACGAGCAGTACTTC
NA	TRBV10-3	TRBJ1-2	NA	CAITLRVNYGYTF	TGTGCCATCACCCTCAGGGTTAACTATGGCTACACCTTC
NA	TRBV7-8	TRBJ1-1	TRBD1	CASSPRGAGGTGNTEAFF	TGTGCCAGCAGCCCAAGGGGTGCAGGGGGAACGGGTAACACTGAAGCTTTCTTT
few	TRBV9	TRBJ1-5	NA	CASSVAGDSNQPQHF	TGTGCCAGCAGCGTTGCAGGGGATAGCAATCAGCCCCAGCATTTT
NA	TRBV19	TRBJ2-1	NA	CASSPGLVYNEQFF	TGTGCCAGTAGTCCCGGACTGGTGTACAATGAGCAGTTCTTC
NA	TRBV9	TRBJ2-7	NA	CASSVGGIGSYEQYF	TGTGCCAGCAGCGTAGGAGGTATTGGATCCTACGAGCAGTACTTC
few	TRBV11-3	TRBJ2-7	TRBD2	CASSLVGTSGDEQYF	TGTGCCAGCAGCTTAGTAGGGACTAGCGGTGACGAGCAGTACTTC
NA	TRBV11-3	TRBJ2-7	NA	CASKIRGGYEQYF	TGTGCCAGCAAAATAAGGGGGGGCTACGAGCAGTACTTC
NA	TRBV4-2	TRBJ2-7	TRBD2	CASSQAGGGSGEQYF	TGTGCCAGCAGCCAAGCCGGCGGGGGATCAGGCGAGCAGTACTTC
NA	TRBV27	TRBJ1-2	TRBD1	CASSLYSGTGNGGYTF	TGTGCCAGCAGTTTATATTCCGGGACAGGGAATGGCGGCTACACCTTC
NA	TRBV5-1	TRBJ2-2	NA	CASSFQGMTGELFF	TGCGCCAGCAGTTTTCAGGGAATGACCGGGGAGCTGTTTTTT
NA	TRBV7-8	TRBJ2-3	NA	CASSLELVLLTDTQYF	TGTGCCAGCAGCTTAGAACTAGTACTACTCACAGATACGCAGTATTTT
NA	TRBV6-2/TRBV6-3	TRBJ2-4	NA	CASSQTPTQQLAKNIQYF	TGTGCCAGCAGTCAGACCCCGACACAGCAGTTGGCCAAAAACATTCAGTACTTC
NA	TRBV7-9	TRBJ2-7	TRBD1	CASRESGGRYEQYF	TGTGCCAGCAGAGAATCAGGGGGACGGTACGAGCAGTACTTC
NA	TRBV7-2	TRBJ2-7	NA	CASSLGRDYEQYF	TGTGCCAGCAGCTTAGGACGGGACTACGAGCAGTACTTC
NA	TRBV19	TRBJ1-3	NA	CASSGRGKRYTIYF	TGTGCCAGTAGTGGCAGGGGAAAACGATACACCATATATTTT
NA	TRBV2	TRBJ1-1	TRBD1	CASSVGTGPTEAFF	TGTGCCAGCAGTGTCGGGACAGGGCCCACTGAAGCTTTCTTT
NA	TRBV6-1	TRBJ1-2	TRBD1	CASSEVGQGYGYTF	TGTGCCAGCAGTGAAGTGGGACAGGGCTATGGCTACACCTTC
NA	TRBV27	TRBJ1-1	NA	CASREAGMNTEAFF	TGTGCCAGCAGAGAGGCCGGCATGAACACTGAAGCTTTCTTT
once	TRBV11-2	TRBJ2-1	NA	CASSLEEGLSYREQFF	TGTGCCAGCAGCTTAGAGGAGGGTTTATCGTACCGTGAGCAGTTCTTC
NA	TRBV4-3	TRBJ2-1	NA	CASSQESMVQRSYNEQFF	TGCGCCAGCAGCCAAGAATCCATGGTTCAACGGAGTTACAATGAGCAGTTCTTC
NA	TRBV18	TRBJ1-2	TRBD1	CASSPDREWGYTF	TGTGCCAGCTCACCAGACAGGGAGTGGGGCTACACCTTC
NA	TRBV7-3	TRBJ1-2	TRBD1	CASSLERTGGGGYTF	TGTGCCAGCAGCTTAGAACGGACAGGGGGAGGCGGCTACACCTTC
NA	TRBV6-5	TRBJ1-1	TRBD1	CASSLGTGPEAFF	TGTGCCAGCAGTCTGGGGACAGGCCCTGAAGCTTTCTTT
NA	TRBV28	TRBJ1-1	NA	CASIGKGLLRVLNTEAFF	TGTGCCAGCATAGGGAAGGGACTTTTGAGGGTACTGAACACTGAAGCTTTCTTT
NA	TRBV5-1	TRBJ2-7	TRBD1	CASSLAATRGTASYEQYF	TGCGCCAGCAGCTTGGCCGCGACTCGAGGGACAGCCTCCTACGAGCAGTACTTC
NA	TRBV6-5	TRBJ2-4	NA	CASSLQGGQGTIQYF	TGTGCCAGCAGCCTCCAGGGGGGTCAAGGGACCATTCAGTACTTC
NA	TRBV7-3	TRBJ2-2	NA	CASSLIGGSTGELFF	TGTGCCAGCAGCTTAATTGGGGGGTCCACCGGGGAGCTGTTTTTT
NA	TRBV7-9	TRBJ2-7	NA	CASKESSYEQYF	TGTGCCAGCAAAGAGAGCTCCTACGAGCAGTACTTC
NA	TRBV12-3/TRBV12-4	TRBJ1-5	NA	CASSYSDQPQHF	TGTGCCAGCAGTTACTCCGATCAGCCCCAGCATTTT
NA	TRBV18	TRBJ2-7	TRBD2	CASSPKLAGESYEQYF	TGTGCCAGCTCACCGAAGCTAGCGGGGGAATCCTACGAGCAGTACTTC
NA	TRBV2	TRBJ2-3	NA	CASNSPSTDTQYF	TGTGCCAGCAACAGCCCTAGCACAGATACGCAGTATTTT
NA	TRBV18	TRBJ1-5	NA	CASSPQNSNQPQHF	TGTGCCAGCTCACCTCAGAACAGCAATCAGCCCCAGCATTTT
few	TRBV11-2	TRBJ2-7	NA	CASSLNRARDEQYF	TGTGCCAGCAGCTTAAATCGAGCCAGGGACGAGCAGTACTTC
NA	TRBV2	TRBJ1-5	NA	CASSEGRVDNQPQHF	TGTGCCAGCAGTGAGGGCAGGGTGGACAATCAGCCCCAGCATTTT
NA	TRBV10-3	TRBJ1-2	NA	CAISEGGGYTF	TGTGCCATCAGTGAAGGGGGTGGCTACACCTTC
NA	TRBV5-1	TRBJ2-5	TRBD2	CASSLGVAGGSETQYF	TGCGCCAGCAGCTTGGGGGTCGCGGGGGGCTCTGAGACCCAGTACTTC